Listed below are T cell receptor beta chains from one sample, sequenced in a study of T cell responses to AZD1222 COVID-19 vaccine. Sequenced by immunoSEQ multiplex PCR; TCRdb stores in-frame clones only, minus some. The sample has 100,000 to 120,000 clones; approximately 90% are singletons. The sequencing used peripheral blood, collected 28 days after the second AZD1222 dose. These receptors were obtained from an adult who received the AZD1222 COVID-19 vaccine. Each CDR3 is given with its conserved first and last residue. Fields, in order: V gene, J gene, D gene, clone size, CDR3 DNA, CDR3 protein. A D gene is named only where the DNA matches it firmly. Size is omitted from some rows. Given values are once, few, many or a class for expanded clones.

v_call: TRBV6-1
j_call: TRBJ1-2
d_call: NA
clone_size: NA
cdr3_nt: TGTGCCAGCAGTGAACGAGGGTTTGGCTACACCTTC
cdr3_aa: CASSERGFGYTF

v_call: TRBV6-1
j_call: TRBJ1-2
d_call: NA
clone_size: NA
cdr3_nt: TGTGCCAGCAGTGTGACCGGGACAAACGCATTCTATGGCTACACCTTC
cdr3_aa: CASSVTGTNAFYGYTF

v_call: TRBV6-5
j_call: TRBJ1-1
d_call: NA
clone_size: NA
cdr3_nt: TGTGCCAGCAGTAGCTTGGCGAACACTGAAGCTTTCTTT
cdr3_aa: CASSSLANTEAFF

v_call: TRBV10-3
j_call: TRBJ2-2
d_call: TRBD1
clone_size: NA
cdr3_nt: TGTGCCTCTAGTACACAGGGGGGCGACACCGGGGAGCTGTTTTTT
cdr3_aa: CASSTQGGDTGELFF

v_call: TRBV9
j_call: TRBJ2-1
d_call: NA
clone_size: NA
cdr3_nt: TGTGCCAGCAGCGTAGATAGAGGGGGCTACAATGAGCAGTTCTTC
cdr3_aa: CASSVDRGGYNEQFF

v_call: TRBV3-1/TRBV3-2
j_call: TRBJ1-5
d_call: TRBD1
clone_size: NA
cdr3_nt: TGTGCCAGCAGGGACATTCGCCGGGACAGGAGCCTCTATAGCAATCAGCCCCAGCATTTT
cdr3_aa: CASRDIRRDRSLYSNQPQHF

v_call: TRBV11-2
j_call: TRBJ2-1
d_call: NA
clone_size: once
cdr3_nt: TGTGCCAGCAAGGTCGAGCGGAAGGGGGAGCAGTTCTTC
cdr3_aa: CASKVERKGEQFF

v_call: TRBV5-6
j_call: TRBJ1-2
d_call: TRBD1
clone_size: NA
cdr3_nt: TGTGCCAGCAGCTCGGGACAGGGCGCCTATGGCTACACCTTC
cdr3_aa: CASSSGQGAYGYTF

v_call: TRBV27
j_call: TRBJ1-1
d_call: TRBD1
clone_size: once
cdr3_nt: TGTGCCAGCATCAAACAGGGGGGGGTCACTGAAGCTTTCTTT
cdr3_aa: CASIKQGGVTEAFF

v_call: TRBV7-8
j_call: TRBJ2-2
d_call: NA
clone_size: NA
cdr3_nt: TGTGCCAGCAGCGACAGGCGTAGCTTCACCGGGGAGCTGTTTTTT
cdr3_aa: CASSDRRSFTGELFF

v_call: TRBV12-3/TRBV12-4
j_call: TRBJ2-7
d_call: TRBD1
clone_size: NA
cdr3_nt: TGTGCCAGCAGTGGACAGGAGGTCTACGAGCAGTACTTC
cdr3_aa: CASSGQEVYEQYF

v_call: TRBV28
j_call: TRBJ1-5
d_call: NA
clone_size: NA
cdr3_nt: TGTGCCAGCAGTTTATTTGGGGCAGGGAGGCAGCCCCAGCATTTT
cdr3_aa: CASSLFGAGRQPQHF

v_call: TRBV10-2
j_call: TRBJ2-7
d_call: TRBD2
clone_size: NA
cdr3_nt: TGCGCCAGCAGTGAAGCCCCCTCTAGCGGATCCTACGAGCAGTACTTC
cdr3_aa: CASSEAPSSGSYEQYF

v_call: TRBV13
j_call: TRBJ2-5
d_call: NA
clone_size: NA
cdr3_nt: TGTGCCAGCAGGTCTAGGGGGATTCAGGAGACCCAGTACTTC
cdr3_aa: CASRSRGIQETQYF

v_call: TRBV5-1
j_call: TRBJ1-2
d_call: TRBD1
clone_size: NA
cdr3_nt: TGCGCCAGCAGCCGGGACAGGGCGATGGATGGCTACACCTTC
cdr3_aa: CASSRDRAMDGYTF

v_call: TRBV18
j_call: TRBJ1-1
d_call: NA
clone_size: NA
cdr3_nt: TGTGCCAGCTCACCACCGGGCAAGGGGCCAGGTTACACTGAAGCTTTCTTT
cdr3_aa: CASSPPGKGPGYTEAFF

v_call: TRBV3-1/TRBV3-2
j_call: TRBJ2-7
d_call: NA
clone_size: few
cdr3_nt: TGTGCCAGCAGCCAAGGCCTAGCCTCGTTATCCTACGAGCAGTACTTC
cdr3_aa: CASSQGLASLSYEQYF

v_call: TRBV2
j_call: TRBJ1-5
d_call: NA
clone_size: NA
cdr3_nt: TGTGCCAGCAGTGTGGCCCCACAGGGTCAGCCCCAGCATTTT
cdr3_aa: CASSVAPQGQPQHF

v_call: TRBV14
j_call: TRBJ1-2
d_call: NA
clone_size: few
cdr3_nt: TGTGCCAGCAGCCAATATACAGCCGTATTGGGCTACACCTTC
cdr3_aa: CASSQYTAVLGYTF

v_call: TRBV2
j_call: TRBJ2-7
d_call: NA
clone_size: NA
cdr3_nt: TGTGCCACCTCCGGGACACTTCACTCCTACGAGCAGTACTTC
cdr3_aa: CATSGTLHSYEQYF

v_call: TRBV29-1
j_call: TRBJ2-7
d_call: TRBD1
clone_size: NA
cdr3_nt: TGCAGCTTTTATGTTTGGACAGGACTTAACTCCTACGAGCAGTACTTC
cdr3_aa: CSFYVWTGLNSYEQYF

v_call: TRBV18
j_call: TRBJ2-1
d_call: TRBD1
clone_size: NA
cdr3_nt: TGTGCCAGCTCACCACCCAGGGGGCGCGATGAGCAGTTCTTC
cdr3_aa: CASSPPRGRDEQFF

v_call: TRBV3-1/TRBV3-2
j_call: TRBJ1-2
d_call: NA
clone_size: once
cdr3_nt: TGTGCCAGCAGCCAAGGGCATTCAGGGGTCGGCTACACCTTC
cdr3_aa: CASSQGHSGVGYTF

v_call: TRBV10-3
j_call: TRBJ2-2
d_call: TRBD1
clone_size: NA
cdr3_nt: TGTGCCATCAGACCAGGGACAGGAGAAGCCGGGGAGCTGTTTTTT
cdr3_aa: CAIRPGTGEAGELFF

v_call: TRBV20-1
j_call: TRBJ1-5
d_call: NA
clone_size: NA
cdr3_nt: TGCAGTGCTAGAGTTGGACAGCCCCAGCATTTT
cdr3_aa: CSARVGQPQHF

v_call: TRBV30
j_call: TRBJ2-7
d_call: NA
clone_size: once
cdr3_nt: TGTGCCTGGAGCCCAGCCGGAGGGCGAAAGTTCAACGAGCAGTACTTC
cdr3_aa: CAWSPAGGRKFNEQYF

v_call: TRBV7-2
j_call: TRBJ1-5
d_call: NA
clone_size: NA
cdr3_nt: TGTGCCAGCAGCTTAAGGGGTCAGCCCCAGCATTTT
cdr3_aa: CASSLRGQPQHF

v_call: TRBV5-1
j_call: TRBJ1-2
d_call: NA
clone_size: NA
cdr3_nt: TGCGCCAGCAGCTTGGCCGGGGAAGGGGGCTACACCTTC
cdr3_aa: CASSLAGEGGYTF

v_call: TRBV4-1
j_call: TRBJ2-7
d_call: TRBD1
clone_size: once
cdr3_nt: TGCGCCAGCAGCCAAACGCCCGGGACAGGGATCTACGAGCAGTACTTC
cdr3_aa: CASSQTPGTGIYEQYF

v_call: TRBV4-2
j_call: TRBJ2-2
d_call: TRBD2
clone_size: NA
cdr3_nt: TGTGCCAGCAGCCAAGCCCGGGGACTAGCGGGACCGAACACCGGGGAGCTGTTTTTT
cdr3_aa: CASSQARGLAGPNTGELFF

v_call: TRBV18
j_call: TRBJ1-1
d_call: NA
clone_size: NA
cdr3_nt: TGTGCCAGCTCACCGGTGGAGGACACTGAAGCTTTCTTT
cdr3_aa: CASSPVEDTEAFF

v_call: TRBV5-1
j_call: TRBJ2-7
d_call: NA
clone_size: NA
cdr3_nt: TGCGCCAGCAGCTCTGTGGGGGCAGGGCTATCCCACGAGCAGTACTTC
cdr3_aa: CASSSVGAGLSHEQYF

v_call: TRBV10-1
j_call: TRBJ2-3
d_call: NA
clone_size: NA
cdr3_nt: TGCGCCAGCAGTGAACCTAGCACAGATACGCAGTATTTT
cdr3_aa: CASSEPSTDTQYF

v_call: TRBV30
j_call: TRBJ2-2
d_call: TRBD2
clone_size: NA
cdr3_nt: TGTGCCTGGAGGGCCTCCGGGGAGGGCGGGGAGCTGTTTTTT
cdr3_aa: CAWRASGEGGELFF

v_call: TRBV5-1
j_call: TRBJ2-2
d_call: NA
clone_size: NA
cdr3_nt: TGCGCCAGCAGCTTGGGGCTATTTACGAACACCGGGGAGCTGTTTTTT
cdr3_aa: CASSLGLFTNTGELFF

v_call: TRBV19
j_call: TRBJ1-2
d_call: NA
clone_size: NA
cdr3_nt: TGTGCCAGTACCCTGGACCCGCGCTATGGCTACACCTTC
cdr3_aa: CASTLDPRYGYTF

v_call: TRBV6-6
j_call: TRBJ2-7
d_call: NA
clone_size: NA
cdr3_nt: TGTGCCAGCAGTCCCCTCCCGGAGGCTGGGGAGCAGTACTTC
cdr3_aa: CASSPLPEAGEQYF

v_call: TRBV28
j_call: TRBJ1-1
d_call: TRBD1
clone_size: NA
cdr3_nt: TGTGCCAGCAGTTCAGGGGGCCAGAACACTGAAGCTTTCTTT
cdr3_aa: CASSSGGQNTEAFF

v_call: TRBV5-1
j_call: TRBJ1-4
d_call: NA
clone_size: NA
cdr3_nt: TGCGCCAGCAGCTGGGCAGCACGGGAAAAACTGTTTTTT
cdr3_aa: CASSWAAREKLFF

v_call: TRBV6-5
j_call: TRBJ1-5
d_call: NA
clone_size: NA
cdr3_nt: TGTGCCAGCAGTCCCCTCAGGGGCGATCAGCCCCAGCATTTT
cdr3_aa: CASSPLRGDQPQHF

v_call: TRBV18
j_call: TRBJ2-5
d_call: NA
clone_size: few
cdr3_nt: TGTGCCAGCTCACTACAGGGTGGAGAGACCCAGTACTTC
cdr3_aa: CASSLQGGETQYF

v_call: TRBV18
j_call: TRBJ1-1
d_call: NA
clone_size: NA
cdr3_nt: TGTGCCAGCTCACCACCGAACAGGGCAAACACTGAAGCTTTCTTT
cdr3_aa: CASSPPNRANTEAFF

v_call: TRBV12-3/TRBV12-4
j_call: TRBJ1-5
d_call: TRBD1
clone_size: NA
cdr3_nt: TGTGCCAGCAGTTTAGAGGGGGCGAGAGCCCAGCATTTT
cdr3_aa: CASSLEGARAQHF

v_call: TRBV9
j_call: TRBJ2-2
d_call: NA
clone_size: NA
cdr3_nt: TGTGCCAGCACTAAGAGGTCCAGGACGAACACCGGGGAGCTGTTTTTT
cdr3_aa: CASTKRSRTNTGELFF

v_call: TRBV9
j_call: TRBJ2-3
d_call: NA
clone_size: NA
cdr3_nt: TGTGCCAGCAGCGTATTACACGGCACAGATACGCAGTATTTT
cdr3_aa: CASSVLHGTDTQYF

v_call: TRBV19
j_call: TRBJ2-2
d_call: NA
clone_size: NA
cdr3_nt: TGTGCCAGTAGATTTTTTCAGGGGATGCCCGGGGAGCTGTTTTTT
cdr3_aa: CASRFFQGMPGELFF

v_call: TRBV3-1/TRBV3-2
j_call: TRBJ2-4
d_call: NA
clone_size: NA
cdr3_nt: TGTGCCAGCAGCCAAGAGGGGGCCAAAAACATTCAGTACTTC
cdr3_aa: CASSQEGAKNIQYF

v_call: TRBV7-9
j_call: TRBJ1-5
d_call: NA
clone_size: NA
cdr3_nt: TGTGCCAGCGCCTACTTAAACAGGGAAAAGCCCCAGCATTTT
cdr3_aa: CASAYLNREKPQHF

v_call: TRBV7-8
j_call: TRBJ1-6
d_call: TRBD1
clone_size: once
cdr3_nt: TGTGCCAGCAGTAGAGGACAGGGAGGAGGATCACCCCTCCACTTT
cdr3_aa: CASSRGQGGGSPLHF

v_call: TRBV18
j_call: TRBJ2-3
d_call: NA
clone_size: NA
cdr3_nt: TGTGCCAGCTCACCACGGGGGAGCGGAGATACGCAGTATTTT
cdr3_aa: CASSPRGSGDTQYF

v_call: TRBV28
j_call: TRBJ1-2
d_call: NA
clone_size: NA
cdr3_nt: TGTGCCAGCAGTTTCCCAGAAGGGAGCCGTAACTATGGCTACACCTTC
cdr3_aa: CASSFPEGSRNYGYTF

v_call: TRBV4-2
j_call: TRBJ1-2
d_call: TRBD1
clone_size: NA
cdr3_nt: TGTGCCAGCAGCCGCGATACAGGGGGCTTCTATGGCTACACCTTC
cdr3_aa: CASSRDTGGFYGYTF

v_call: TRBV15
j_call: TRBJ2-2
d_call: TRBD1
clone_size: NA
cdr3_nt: TGTGCCACCAGCAGAGGGACAGGGGGTATCGGGGAGCTGTTTTTT
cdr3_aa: CATSRGTGGIGELFF

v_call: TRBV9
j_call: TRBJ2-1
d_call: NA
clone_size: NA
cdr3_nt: TGTGCCAGCAGCGTAGAGGCGGGGGCCTTCTACAATGAGCAGTTCTTC
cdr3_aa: CASSVEAGAFYNEQFF

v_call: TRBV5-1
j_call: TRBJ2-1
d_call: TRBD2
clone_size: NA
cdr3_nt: TGCGCCAGCAGCTTGGTGAGCGGGAGCTCCTACAATGAGCAGTTCTTC
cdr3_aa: CASSLVSGSSYNEQFF

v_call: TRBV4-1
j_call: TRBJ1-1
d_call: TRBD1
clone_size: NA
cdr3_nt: TGCGCCAGCAGCCAAGCCGCAGCCGGGACAGTAAAAGAGGAAGCTTTCTTT
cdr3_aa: CASSQAAAGTVKEEAFF

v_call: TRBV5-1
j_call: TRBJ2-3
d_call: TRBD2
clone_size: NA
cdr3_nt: TGCGCCAGCAAACTAGCGGGGAGCACAGATACGCAGTATTTT
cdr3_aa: CASKLAGSTDTQYF

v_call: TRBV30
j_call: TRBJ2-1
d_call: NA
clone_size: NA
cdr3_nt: TGTGCCTGGAGTAAGAGCCCCCTCAATGAGCAGTTCTTC
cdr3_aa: CAWSKSPLNEQFF